This paragraph reports one T cell receptor (beta chain). Its antigen is unknown. The sample originates from a study of beta chain features in type 1 diabetes. Findings and caveats of the study: Type 1 diabetes patients had TCRB CDR3s that were shorter (moderately but significantly so) in all four CD4+ subsets. Whether TCRB rearrangement is influenced by HLA type went unresolved here. Type 1 diabetes patients showed fewer insertions and more deletions at VDJ junctions.

The investigators reverse transcribed all of the isolated RNA, so they sequenced expressed TCRB transcripts. Measured with immunoSEQ multiplex PCR; TCRdb has only the in-frame clones, and not every one. The data show 300,000 or so clones, with about a tenth seen just once and around 1% held by the top ten. The V gene lost 4 bases and the J gene lost 2 bases, with 13 bases spanning the gap. The V gene's germline CDR1 is SGDLS and CDR2 YYNGEE. This CDR3 region has 14 residues. Per donor, one heparinised blood draw averaged around 110 mL. Researchers reported sorting CD4+ naive, central memory, regulatory and stem cell-like memory cells via CD45RO/CCR7/CD25/CD127/CD95/CD27.

The chain recombines TRBV9 with TRBJ2-7, with D possibly being TRBD1 (6 bases). This receptor was identified in a man younger than 40 with type 1 diabetes. Sequencing was performed on central memory CD4+ T cells from blood. The CDR3 protein is CASSLTGSPYEQYF. CDR3 DNA sequence: TGTGCCAGCAGCCTAACAGGGTCCCCCTACGAGCAGTACTTC.